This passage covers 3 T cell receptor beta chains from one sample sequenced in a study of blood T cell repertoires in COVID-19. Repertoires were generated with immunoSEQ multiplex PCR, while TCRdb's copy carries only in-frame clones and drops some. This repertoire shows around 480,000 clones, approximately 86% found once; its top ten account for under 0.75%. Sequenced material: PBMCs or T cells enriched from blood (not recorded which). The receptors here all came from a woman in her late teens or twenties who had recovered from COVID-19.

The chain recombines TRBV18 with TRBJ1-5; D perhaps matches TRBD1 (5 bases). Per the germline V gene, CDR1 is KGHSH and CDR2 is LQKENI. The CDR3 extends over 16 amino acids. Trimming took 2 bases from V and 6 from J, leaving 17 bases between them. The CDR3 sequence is CASSPSTQGTGQPQHF. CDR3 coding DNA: TGTGCCAGCTCACCAAGCACCCAGGGTACGGGTCAGCCCCAGCATTTT. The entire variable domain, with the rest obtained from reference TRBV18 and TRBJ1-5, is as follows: NAGVMQNPRHLVRRRGQEARLRCSPMKGHSHVYWYRQLPEEGLKFMVYLQKENIIDESGMPKERFSAEFPKEGPSILRIQQVVRGDSAAYFCASSPSTQGTGQPQHFGDGTRLSIL.

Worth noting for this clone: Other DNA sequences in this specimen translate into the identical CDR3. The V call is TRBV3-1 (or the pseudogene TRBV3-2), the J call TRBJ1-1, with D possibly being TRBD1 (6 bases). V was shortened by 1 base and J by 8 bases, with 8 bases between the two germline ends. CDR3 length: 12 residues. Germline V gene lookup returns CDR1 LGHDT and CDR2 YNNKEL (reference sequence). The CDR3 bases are TGTGCCAGCAGCCAAGGGGGGCGAGAAGCTTTCTTT. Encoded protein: CASSQGGREAFF.

Here the CDR3 DNA reads TGTGCCAGCAGCTTGGCCAACGGGGGGCGGTGGGCTGAAGCTTTCTTT. Translation: CASSLANGGRWAEAFF. The rearrangement uses TRBV5-6 and TRBJ1-1, with D perhaps matching TRBD1 (6 bases). Germline values: CDR1 SGHDT, CDR2 YYEEEE. The CDR3 is 16 residues long. V was trimmed by 0 bases and J by 6 bases, leaving 18 bases between them.